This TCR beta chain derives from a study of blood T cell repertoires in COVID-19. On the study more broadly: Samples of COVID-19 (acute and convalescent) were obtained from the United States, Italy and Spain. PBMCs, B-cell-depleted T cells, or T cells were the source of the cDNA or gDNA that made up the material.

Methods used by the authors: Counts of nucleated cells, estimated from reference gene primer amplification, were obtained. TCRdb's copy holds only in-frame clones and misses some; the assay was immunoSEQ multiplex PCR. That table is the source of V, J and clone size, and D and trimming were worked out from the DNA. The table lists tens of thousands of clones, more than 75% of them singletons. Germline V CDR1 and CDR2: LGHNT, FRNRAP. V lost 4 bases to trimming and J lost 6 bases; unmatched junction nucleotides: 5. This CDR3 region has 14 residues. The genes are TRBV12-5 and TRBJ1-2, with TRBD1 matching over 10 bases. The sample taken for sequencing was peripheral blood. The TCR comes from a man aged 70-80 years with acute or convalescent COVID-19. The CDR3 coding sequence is TGTGCTAGTGGTTCAGTGACAGGGGGCGATGGCTACACCTTC. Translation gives CASGSVTGGDGYTF.